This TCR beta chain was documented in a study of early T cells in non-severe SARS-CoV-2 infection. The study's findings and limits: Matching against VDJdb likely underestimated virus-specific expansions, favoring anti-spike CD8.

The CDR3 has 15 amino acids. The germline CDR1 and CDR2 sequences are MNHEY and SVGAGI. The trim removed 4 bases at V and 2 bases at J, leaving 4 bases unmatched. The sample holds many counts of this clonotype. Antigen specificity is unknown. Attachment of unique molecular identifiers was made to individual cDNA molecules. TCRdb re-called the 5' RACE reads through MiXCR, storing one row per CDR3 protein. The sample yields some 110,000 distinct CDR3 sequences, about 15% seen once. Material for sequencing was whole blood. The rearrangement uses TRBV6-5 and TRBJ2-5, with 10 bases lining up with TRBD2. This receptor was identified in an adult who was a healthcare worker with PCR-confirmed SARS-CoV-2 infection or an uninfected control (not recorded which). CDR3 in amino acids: CASSLAGGLQETQYF. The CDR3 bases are TGTGCCAGCAGTTTAGCGGGGGGCCTTCAAGAGACCCAGTACTTC.